This record covers a single T cell receptor (beta chain). Its antigen is not known. Other nucleotide sequences in the sample specify the same CDR3. The germline V gene encodes CDR1 KGHSH and CDR2 LQKENI. This CDR3 has 15 amino acids. Losses at the gene ends were 2 bases for V and 2 bases for J; bases not matched to a gene: 2. Adult Caucasians living in Nashville, Tennessee made up all of the donors. Using approximately 200 ng DNA, about 30,000 T cell genomes, the sorted-subset replicate PCRs were run. Using immunoSEQ multiplex PCR, the repertoire was profiled, and TCRdb retains in-frame clones only, with some absent. This table holds approximately 1,500,000 clones, about 98% found once. The data derive from a study of shared clonotypes between healthy human individuals. The study's findings and limits: It was only blood that was sampled, and tissue repertoires likely differ.

The TCR originated in a man aged 25 to 40 in good health. The specimen was naive CD4+ T cells sorted from blood. Subset of the sample: CD45RA+ positively selected. The chain combines TRBV18 with TRBJ2-7; 11 nucleotides match TRBD2. CDR3 sequence (DNA): TGTGCCAGCTCACCAGGACTAGCGGGTCCCTACGAGCAGTACTTC. Amino acids: CASSPGLAGPYEQYF.